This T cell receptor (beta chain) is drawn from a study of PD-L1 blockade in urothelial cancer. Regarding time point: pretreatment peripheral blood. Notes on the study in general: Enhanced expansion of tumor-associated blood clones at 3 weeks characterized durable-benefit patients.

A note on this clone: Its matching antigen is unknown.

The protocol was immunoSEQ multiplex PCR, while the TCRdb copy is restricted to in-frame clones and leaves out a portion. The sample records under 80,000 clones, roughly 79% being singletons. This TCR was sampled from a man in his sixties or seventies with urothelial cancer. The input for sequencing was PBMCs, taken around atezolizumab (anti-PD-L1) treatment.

CDR3 coding DNA: TGTGCCAGCAGCTTAGCGTCTGCAGGGATCAACGAGCAGTACTTC. This gives the protein CASSLASAGINEQYF. The chain employs TRBV7-2 and TRBJ2-7; possible D gene TRBD1, 5 bases. V dropped 0 bases and J dropped 5 bases, with 14 bases sitting between them. The length of the CDR3 is 15 residues. Germline CDR1 SGHTA, CDR2 FQGNSA.